These 31 T cell receptor beta chains came from one sample sequenced in a study of CD8+CD57+ T cells in acquired aplastic anemia. By flow cytometry, patients selected for sequencing had shown an expansion of CD8+CD57+ cells. TCR beta VDJ combinations and CDR3 sequences were profiled from genomic DNA. One entry per CDR3 protein results from TCRdb running MiXCR on the reads. The sample has 180,000 or so distinct CDR3 sequences, less than 60% seen once. Input material: sorted CD4+, CD8+, or CD8+CD57+ T cells (not recorded which) from PBMCs. Source of these receptors: a human donor with aplastic anemia.

The CDR3 region has the DNA TGTGCCAGTGGGGATTGGACTAGCGGGTACAATGAGCAGTTCTTC. It encodes CASGDWTSGYNEQFF. The J gene is TRBJ2-1, the V gene TRBV19, with 11 bases aligning to TRBD2. V shed 8 bases, J shed 4 bases, and the junction held 7 bases outside the gene matches. The CDR3 is 15 amino acids. CDR1 LNHDA and CDR2 SQIVND come from the germline V gene (reference sequence).

This clonotype was observed many times. The chain combines TRBV7-2 with TRBJ2-3; 7 nucleotides match TRBD2. The CDR3 contains 18 residues. CDR1 is SGHTA, CDR2 FQGNSA, per germline. The V gene end was trimmed by 0 bases and the J gene end by 6 bases; junction bases not matched to a gene: 15. The CDR3 here is CASSLAPSGISSRDTQYF. The CDR3 bases are TGTGCCAGCAGCTTAGCGCCTAGCGGTATAAGTAGTAGGGATACGCAGTATTTT.

This clonotype was seen repeatedly, ten times or more. The chain is built from TRBV7-9 and TRBJ1-2; TRBD1 matches at 9 bases. The CDR3 is 14 residues long. Losses at the gene ends were 5 bases for V and 2 bases for J; bases not matched to a gene: 3. Germline V gene data show CDR1 as SEHNR and CDR2 as FQNEAQ (reference sequence). CDR3 coding DNA: TGTGCCAGCAGCCGGGACAGGGAGAACTATGGCTACACCTTC. It translates to CASSRDRENYGYTF.

The chain uses TRBV30 and TRBJ2-7, with D unclear. This CDR3 is 13 amino acids long. Germline CDR1 GTSNPN, CDR2 SVGIG (reference sequence). Trimming took 0 bases from V and 0 from J, leaving 6 bases between them. The CDR3 coding sequence is TGTGCCTGGAGTGTACATAGCTCCTACGAGCAGTACTTC. Protein product: CAWSVHSSYEQYF. Drawing the rest from reference TRBV30 and TRBJ2-7, the complete variable domain is SQTIHQWPATLVQPVGSPLSLECTVEGTSNPNLYWYRQAAGRGLQLLFYSVGIGQISSEVPQNLSASRPQDRQFILSSKKLLLSDSGFYLCAWSVHSSYEQYFGPGTRLTVT.

This clonotype was found once. A read error may explain this, as a much larger clone is one base away. This chain connects TRBV7-6 to TRBJ1-2, with TRBD1 matching over 8 bases. The germline CDR1 and CDR2 sequences are SGHVS and FNYEAQ. CDR3 length equals 15 residues. The CDR3 nucleotides read TGTGCCAGCAGCGAAGGACAGGGTAGTTACTATGGCTTCACCTTC. This sequence encodes CASSEGQGSYYGFTF. Full variable domain (rest looked up from reference TRBV7-6 and TRBJ1-2): GAGVSQSPRYKVTKRGQDVALRCDPISGHVSLYWYRQALGQGPEFLTYFNYEAQQDKSGLPNDRFSAERPEGSISTLTIQRTEQRDSAMYRCASSEGQGSYYGFTFGSGTRLTVV.

The chain recombines TRBV7-2 with TRBJ2-4, with TRBD2 identical over 10 bases. Germline lookup yields CDR1 SGHTA and CDR2 FQGNSA. The CDR3 is 12 amino acids. The CDR3 spells CASGRAQNIQYF. CDR3 bases: TGTGCAAGCGGGAGGGCCCAAAACATTCAGTACTTC.

This clonotype was picked up many times. V gene TRBV9 combines with J gene TRBJ2-5; 10 bases align to TRBD2. V dropped 0 bases and J dropped 4; count of bases not matched to a gene: 3. The length of the CDR3 is 15 residues. Looked up from germline, CDR1 is SGDLS and CDR2 is YYNGEE. CDR3 DNA: TGTGCCAGCAGCGTAGCTAGACTAGCGGGAGAGACCCAGTACTTC. Residues: CASSVARLAGETQYF.

This clonotype was recorded at least ten times. The genes are TRBV12-3 or TRBV12-4 and TRBJ1-1; D may be TRBD1 (5 bases). Trimming removed 3 bases at V and 6 bases at J, with 11 bases between. This CDR3 has 13 amino acids. CDR3 protein: CASSFIRGAEAFF. The CDR3 nucleotides are TGTGCCAGCAGTTTTATCCGGGGCGCTGAAGCTTTCTTT.

This clonotype was found a few times. This rearrangement joins TRBV2 to TRBJ2-5; either TRBD1 or TRBD2 may fit D (5 bases each). CDR3 length: 14 residues. Germline values: CDR1 SNHLY, CDR2 FYNNEI. V was trimmed by 8 bases and J by 1 base, leaving 14 bases between them. CDR3 nucleotide sequence: TGTGCCAGCGGGGGTCCAAGCCTCCAAGAGACCCAGTACTTC. This gives the protein CASGGPSLQETQYF.

J is TRBJ1-4 and V is TRBV2; 7 bases match TRBD1. In germline, CDR1 is SNHLY, CDR2 FYNNEI. The CDR3 sequence is 14 residues long. V shed 4 bases and J 7 bases; nucleotides not matched to a gene: 6. The CDR3 nucleotides are TGTGCCAGCAGTGCGCGGACAGGAGGTGAAAAACTGTTTTTT. Protein product: CASSARTGGEKLFF.

This clonotype was detected many times. The gene calls are TRBV6-5 and TRBJ2-1; D is ambiguous. The length of the CDR3 is 14 residues. V gave up 4 bases and J gave up 2 bases, with 9 bases separating them. Germline lookup yields CDR1 MNHEY and CDR2 SVGAGI. The CDR3 sequence: CASSSGLAYNEQFF. The CDR3 nucleotides are TGTGCCAGCAGTTCCGGATTGGCCTACAATGAGCAGTTCTTC.

This clonotype occurred a few times. The chain couples TRBV7-8 to TRBJ2-3; 8 bases align to TRBD2. The V segment lost 3 bases and the J segment 2 bases; nucleotides outside the gene matches: 7. The CDR3 is 16 amino acids. Germline lookup yields CDR1 SGHVS and CDR2 FQNEAQ. The CDR3 sequence is CASSFSGGRTTDTQYF. The CDR3 nucleotides read TGTGCCAGCAGCTTCAGCGGGGGTCGAACCACAGATACGCAGTATTTT.

The chain has TRBV7-2 and TRBJ1-1; D unresolved. Trimming pared 3 bases from V and 6 bases from J, leaving 8 bases between. This CDR3 has 12 residues. CDR1 and CDR2 from the germline V gene are SGHTA and FQGNSA. CDR3 region: CASSFGRAEAFF. CDR3 sequence (DNA): TGTGCCAGCAGCTTTGGCAGAGCTGAAGCTTTCTTT.

The chain links TRBV29-1 to TRBJ2-3; D gene ambiguous. Trimming took off 4 bases at V and 0 bases at J, with 14 bases between the two ends. From germline, CDR1 is SQVTM and CDR2 ANQGSEA. The CDR3 is 15 residues long. The DNA for the CDR3 is TGCAGCGTTGTCGATCCGGCTATCAGCACAGATACGCAGTATTTT. Translation gives CSVVDPAISTDTQYF.

Comment on this clonotype: This may be a read error, as it is one base from a much larger clone. V gene TRBV13 combines with J gene TRBJ1-6; no reliable D call. V dropped 6 bases and J dropped 6 bases, with 15 bases sitting between them. Germline V gene lookup returns CDR1 PRHDT and CDR2 FYEKMQ (reference sequence). CDR3 size: 15 residues. The CDR3 DNA reads as TGTGCCAGCAGTTTTCGTTGGGCAAGTAATTCACCCCTCCACTTT. This translates into CASSFRWASNSPLHF.

Concerning this clonotype itself: A read error is possible here, since a much larger clone lies one base away. V gene TRBV6-4 combines with J gene TRBJ1-2, with D perhaps matching TRBD1 (5 bases). The CDR3 is made up of 13 amino acids. Germline V gives CDR1 MRHNA, CDR2 SNTAGT. Trimming took off 11 bases at V and 5 bases at J, with 18 bases between the two ends. CDR3 DNA: TGTGCCTCCTCGGGGGATATAAGTTATGGCTACACCTTC. Protein product: CASSGDISYGYTF.

The table lists this clonotype with many counts. The chain combines TRBV19 with TRBJ2-3; TRBD2 matches 15 bases. The germline V gene has CDR1 LNHDA and CDR2 SQIVND (reference sequence). J lost 2 bases, V lost 2 bases, and 5 bases had no gene match. The CDR3 contains 18 residues. CDR3 protein: CASSIRGLAGGDTDTQYF. The CDR3 nucleotides read TGTGCCAGTAGTATAAGGGGACTAGCGGGAGGCGACACAGATACGCAGTATTTT.

This clonotype was seen a few times. The chain has TRBV2 and TRBJ2-2; D uncertain. The CDR3 length is 10 residues. CDR1 is SNHLY and CDR2 is FYNNEI in the germline V gene. The V and J ends lost 7 bases and 6 bases respectively, with 3 bases between them. CDR3 coding DNA: TGTGCCAGCAAGGCCGGGGAGCTGTTTTTT. The encoded protein is CASKAGELFF.

Many counts were recorded for this clonotype. The chain recombines TRBV7-3 with TRBJ1-6, with D possibly TRBD1 on 6 matching bases. The CDR3 extends over 16 amino acids. Germline CDR1 reads SGHTA; CDR2 reads FQGTGA. V was shortened by 5 bases and J by 7 bases, with 18 bases between the two germline ends. The CDR3 region has the DNA TGTGCCAGCAGCCTGGACAGCCTCGGATCAAATTCACCCCTCCACTTT. Its translation: CASSLDSLGSNSPLHF.

Remarks on this clonotype: Since a much larger clone is just one base distant, this may be a read error. This chain joins TRBV5-6 and TRBJ2-7; a weak D match, TRBD2 (5 bases). The CDR3 is 11 amino acids. CDR1 is SGHDT and CDR2 is YYEEEE in the germline V gene. V lost 2 bases and J lost 9, with 9 bases in between. The CDR3 nucleotides are TGTGCCAGCAGCTTCTCTCGGGGGCAGTACTTC. This encodes CASSFSRGQYF.

This sequence joins TRBV24-1 and TRBJ2-3; D gene ambiguous. The ends were cut back, 5 bases at V and 4 bases at J, with 3 bases in the middle. Looked up from germline, CDR1 is KGHDR and CDR2 is SFDVKD. The CDR3 contains 11 residues. The CDR3 region is CATSAADTQYF. The DNA for the CDR3 is TGTGCCACCAGTGCCGCAGATACGCAGTATTTT.

The gene calls are TRBV7-2 and TRBJ1-6, with unresolved D. Germline V gives CDR1 SGHTA, CDR2 FQGNSA. This CDR3 is built from 15 residues. V was clipped by 3 bases and J by 7 bases, with 13 bases between them. The CDR3 region has the DNA TGTGCCAGCAGCTTCTCACAAGGAGGAAATTCACCCCTCCACTTT. Translating it yields CASSFSQGGNSPLHF. The full variable domain, rest sourced from reference TRBV7-2 and TRBJ1-6, is GAGVSQSPSNKVTEKGKDVELRCDPISGHTALYWYRQSLGQGLEFLIYFQGNSAPDKSGLPSDRFSAERTGGSVSTLTIQRTQQEDSAVYLCASSFSQGGNSPLHFGNGTRLTVT.

This sequence joins TRBV14 and TRBJ1-6, with no clear D. In germline, CDR1 is SGHDN, CDR2 FVKESK. Trimming pared 1 base from V and 6 bases from J, leaving 10 bases between. This CDR3 is built from 15 residues. The chain's CDR3 is CASSQVSGLNSPLHF. For the CDR3, the DNA is TGTGCCAGCAGCCAAGTTTCTGGCCTTAATTCACCCCTCCACTTT.

For this clonotype: A single base separates this from a much larger clone, so it may be a read error. The rearrangement links TRBV7-9 to TRBJ1-4; D may be TRBD1 (6 bases). CDR3 length equals 15 residues. Germline V CDR1 and CDR2: SEHNR, FQNEAQ (reference sequence). Trimming pared 4 bases from V and 3 bases from J, leaving 12 bases between. Here the CDR3 reads CASSSTGRANEKLFF. The CDR3, as DNA: TGTGCCAGCAGCTCCACAGGGAGGGCTAATGAAAAACTGTTTTTT.

This clonotype occurred many times. The V gene is TRBV2, the J gene TRBJ2-2; D remains unclear. Germline lookup yields CDR1 SNHLY and CDR2 FYNNEI. This CDR3 spans 12 amino acids. V lost 6 bases, J lost 10 bases, and 12 bases lay in between. This chain's CDR3 is CASRENLPELFF. The CDR3 region has the DNA TGTGCCAGCAGGGAGAACCTACCGGAGCTGTTTTTT. Full variable domain (outside the CDR3, taken from reference TRBV2 and TRBJ2-2): EPEVTQTPSHQVTQMGQEVILRCVPISNHLYFYWYRQILGQKVEFLVSFYNNEISEKSEIFDDQFSVERPDGSNFTLKIRSTKLEDSAMYFCASRENLPELFFGEGSRLTVL.

Many counts were recorded for this clonotype. The V gene is TRBV9, the J gene TRBJ1-2; unclear D gene. This CDR3 spans 12 amino acids. Germline V gene sequence: CDR1 SGDLS, CDR2 YYNGEE. V was cut by 1 base and J by 7 bases, with 8 bases left in between. The CDR3 reads CASSVIMGGYTF. In DNA, the CDR3 is TGTGCCAGCAGCGTAATCATGGGTGGCTACACCTTC.

A note on this clonotype: A single base separates this from a much larger clone, so it may be a read error. The chain uses TRBV3-1 and TRBJ2-3, with 7 nucleotides matching TRBD1. The germline gives CDR1 LGHDT, CDR2 YNNKEL (reference sequence). The CDR3 contains 14 residues. Trimming at V came to 6 bases and at J to 4 bases, leaving 7 bases not matched to a gene. The CDR3 region is CASRETGIADTQYF. The CDR3 DNA follows: TGTGCCAGCAGAGAGACAGGGATCGCAGATACGCAGTATTTT.

This clonotype was counted many times. V is TRBV19 and J is TRBJ2-3; 16 nucleotides align to TRBD2. This CDR3 is built from 15 residues. The trim removed 6 bases at V and 5 bases at J, leaving 2 bases unmatched. Germline assignment: CDR1 LNHDA and CDR2 SQIVND (reference sequence). CDR3 DNA sequence: TGTGCCAGTAGGGGACTAGCGGGAGGGGAAGATACGCAGTATTTT. It encodes CASRGLAGGEDTQYF.

This clonotype was seen at least ten times. The chain employs TRBV5-5 and TRBJ1-1, with no clear D. Germline V gene data show CDR1 as SGHKS and CDR2 as YYEKEE (reference sequence). Trimming stripped 4 bases from V and 1 base from J, with 11 bases between. The CDR3 loop spans 14 amino acids. The CDR3 region is CASSPGPANTEAFF. For the CDR3, the DNA is TGTGCCAGCAGCCCAGGTCCCGCGAACACTGAAGCTTTCTTT.

V usage is TRBV25-1 and J usage is TRBJ2-3; no definite D call. This CDR3 has 14 amino acids. Between the trimmed V and J ends, which lost 4 bases and 2 bases, there was a span of 10 bases. CDR1 and CDR2 (germline): MGHDK, SYGVNS. CDR3 sequence reads: CASSAFRDTDTQYF. In DNA form, the CDR3 reads TGTGCCAGCAGTGCTTTTAGGGACACAGATACGCAGTATTTT.

The chain combines TRBV29-1 with TRBJ2-4; TRBD2 is a possible D gene (6 bases). Deletions cut 8 bases from V and 13 bases from J, with 24 bases between. CDR1 and CDR2 from the germline V gene are SQVTM and ANQGSEA. The CDR3 runs to 13 residues. The CDR3 region is CSQTGRGLNEQYF. The CDR3 DNA sequence: TGCAGCCAGACGGGCCGGGGGTTGAATGAGCAGTACTTC.